These 7 T cell receptor beta chains originate from one sample sequenced in a study of T cells after yellow fever vaccination (dated by TCRdb to about 2019). According to the study, the label for this sample's treatment or condition signals: live attenuated yellow fever vaccine strain. Library generation was performed with 5' RACE. TCRdb shows the sequencer as Illumina HiSeq 2500. The raw public reads went through TCRdb reprocessing: fastp at Q25, MiXCR clone calling, in-frame beta chains kept. When rows share a CDR3 protein, they turn into one entry using the most common DNA and genes. Across this sample there are 150,000 to 200,000 distinct CDR3 sequences, with approximately 6.2% seen only once. Less than 3.5% of the sample belongs to the ten largest clones. Sequenced material: CD4+ T cells sorted from PBMCs, taken on the day of the first yellow fever vaccination. These receptor sequences come from a young man who received the YFV17D yellow fever vaccine.

A few counts support this clonotype. A junction end diverges from the germline sequence, so it may reflect a read error. The chain joins TRBV6-5 to TRBJ1-2, with 7 bases fitting TRBD1. The V gene's germline CDR1 is MNHEY and CDR2 SVGAGI. CDR3 length: 14 residues. CDR3 DNA: TGTGCCAGCAGTTACGATATCCACGGGACAGAGGGTGCATTC. Protein product: CASSYDIHGTEGAF.

This clonotype was seen at least ten times. V gene TRBV4-3 combines with J gene TRBJ2-3, with 8 bases matching TRBD2. The CDR3 is 16 amino acids. Germline V lookup: CDR1 LGHNA, CDR2 YSLEER. After removal of 5 bases from V and 5 bases from J, the junction contained 12 bases not matched to a gene. CDR3 protein: CASSVGTGGQVDTQYF. DNA of the CDR3: TGCGCCAGCAGCGTTGGGACGGGGGGGCAGGTAGATACGCAGTATTTT.

The rearrangement links TRBV5-1 to TRBJ2-5; 8 bases agree with TRBD2. CDR3 size: 13 residues. Germline V gene data show CDR1 as SGHRS and CDR2 as YFSETQ. V was clipped by 3 bases and J by 7 bases; unmatched bases: 5. For the CDR3, the DNA is TGCGCCAGCAGCTGGGGAGCGGGGGCGACCCAGTACTTC. The encoded protein is CASSWGAGATQYF.

This clonotype was counted many times. The V call is TRBV6-4, the J call TRBJ2-2, with no clear D. The CDR3 sequence is 14 residues long. The germline V gene encodes CDR1 MRHNA and CDR2 SNTAGT. The germline V and J ends were trimmed by 2 bases and 6 bases, with 10 bases remaining between them. This CDR3 reads CASSDRAAAGELFF. CDR3 bases: TGTGCCAGCAGTGACAGGGCGGCTGCCGGGGAGCTGTTTTTT.

The table lists this clonotype with many counts. V gene TRBV5-6 combines with J gene TRBJ2-7, with D maybe TRBD2 (5 bases). The CDR3 loop spans 14 amino acids. V lost 5 bases and J 3 bases, leaving 15 bases between the germline ends. Germline CDR1 and CDR2: SGHDT and YYEEEE. This CDR3 reads CASRAAGENYEQYF. The CDR3 bases are TGTGCCAGCAGAGCGGCAGGCGAAAACTACGAGCAGTACTTC.

This clonotype was counted many times. DNA of the CDR3: TGTGCCAGCATTTTACGTGGGACAGAGGCCTACAATGAGCAGTTCTTC. This codes for CASILRGTEAYNEQFF. The chain joins TRBV6-5 to TRBJ2-1; 7 bases line up with TRBD1. CDR1 is MNHEY and CDR2 is SVGAGI in the germline V gene. The CDR3 loop spans 16 amino acids. The V and J ends lost 7 bases and 2 bases, in that order; junction bases with no gene match: 11.

This clonotype was detected ten times or more. The genes are TRBV18 and TRBJ1-6; 7 nucleotides align to TRBD1. Germline CDR1 and CDR2: KGHSH and LQKENI. Trimming cost V 3 bases and J 6 bases; bases outside gene matches: 8. The CDR3 contains 16 residues. The CDR3 loop is CASSPLPGQLNSPLHF. The DNA of the CDR3 is TGTGCCAGCTCACCCCTCCCGGGACAGCTTAATTCACCCCTCCACTTT.